This T cell receptor beta chain is drawn from a study of shared clonotypes between healthy human individuals. Notes on the study in general: The study drew on few donors, limiting represented genetic and exposure-history diversity. Naive subsets generally exceeded memory subsets in estimated richness.

Notes on this clone: Antigen unknown.

The authors divided CD4+ cells into CD45RA+ naive and CD45RA-negative memory subsets. The assay was run at deep level. Method: immunoSEQ multiplex PCR; TCRdb's copy keeps in-frame clones and lacks some. The profile shows around 2,000,000 clones, 85% to 95% of them singletons. The sequence derives from a man between 18 and 29 years old in good health. Source material: naive CD4+ T cells sorted from blood. The subset is: CD45RA+ positively selected.

CDR3 sequence: CSVELMAGVTEAFF. For the CDR3, the DNA is TGCAGCGTTGAATTGATGGCCGGGGTCACTGAAGCTTTCTTT. The J gene is TRBJ1-1, the V gene TRBV29-1, with D unclear. The CDR3 runs 14 residues. Per the germline V gene, CDR1 is SQVTM and CDR2 is ANQGSEA. The V and J ends lost 2 bases and 4 bases respectively, with 14 bases between them.